Below are 4 T cell receptor beta chains sequenced from a single sample in a study of CXCR3-negative and CXCR3-positive naive CD8 T cells. Study-wide results and caveats: More hydrophobic TRB CDR3s were found in CXCR3-positive naive cells than in CXCR3-negative naive cells.

Carrying UMI labels, the TRB cDNA libraries were prepared through 5' RACE. No DNA is given; TCRdb re-called the 5' RACE reads and lists each CDR3 protein once. This sample's table has around 84,000 distinct CDR3 sequences. Antigens of these TCRs are unknown. Sequenced sample: naive CXCR3+ CD8+ T cells from blood. The subset: CD45RO-CCR7+CD27+CD95- naive CD8+ T cells expressing CXCR3 (TNR3+). These receptors all come from a human donor in good health. Some clones in this sample may be carry-over from other donors' samples.

This sequence joins TRBV6-5 and TRBJ2-4; the D gene TCRdb calls, TRBD2, cannot be checked with no DNA. Per the germline V gene, CDR1 is MNHEY and CDR2 is SVGAGI. This CDR3 comprises 16 residues. CDR3 in amino acids: CASISTSGRPKNIQYF.

The V and J genes are TRBV21-1 and TRBJ2-3; without DNA, the TCRdb call of TRBD2 cannot be checked. TRBV21-1 is given as a pseudogene. The CDR3 is 16 amino acids. CDR3 sequence: CASSKPADTSTDTQYF.

The chain couples TRBV13 to TRBJ2-1; TCRdb returns TRBD2, unconfirmable since there is no DNA. There are 15 residues in the CDR3. Looked up from germline, CDR1 is PRHDT and CDR2 is FYEKMQ (reference sequence). This CDR3 reads CASSPGTSAIYEQFF.

The chain combines TRBV28 with TRBJ2-7; the TRBD2 assignment by TCRdb is unverifiable without DNA. Germline-derived CDR1 and CDR2 are MDHEN and SYDVKM. The CDR3 extends over 15 amino acids. CDR3: CASSFSGGARYEQYF. The full variable domain, its missing parts supplied by reference TRBV28 and TRBJ2-7, is DVKVTQSSRYLVKRTGEKVFLECVQDMDHENMFWYRQDPGLGLRLIYFSYDVKMKEKGDIPEGYSVSREKKERFSLILESASTNQTSMYLCASSFSGGARYEQYFGPGTRLTVT.